Listed here are 6 T cell receptor beta chains from one sample, sequenced in a study of T cell responses to AZD1222 COVID-19 vaccine. Some clones are missing from TCRdb's copy, which holds only in-frame ones; the method was immunoSEQ multiplex PCR. The sample lists more than 70,000 clones; around 86% were seen once. The source material was peripheral blood, sampled on day 0 of AZD1222 vaccination. The receptors derive from an adult in good health.

J is TRBJ2-7 and V is TRBV6-5, with no clear D. V lost 0 bases and J lost 5, with 8 bases in between. The CDR3 is 13 amino acids. Germline values: CDR1 MNHEY, CDR2 SVGAGI. The DNA of the CDR3 is TGTGCCAGCAGTTACTCTAGCTTAGACGAGCAGTACTTC. Encoded protein: CASSYSSLDEQYF.

The chain joins TRBV6-6 to TRBJ2-7, with 7 bases fitting TRBD1. The length of the CDR3 is 16 residues. The V and J ends lost 6 bases and 3 bases, in that order; junction bases with no gene match: 14. Per the germline V gene, CDR1 is MNHNY and CDR2 is SVGAGI (reference sequence). The CDR3: CASSPRGLAENYEQYF. The CDR3, as DNA: TGTGCCAGCAGCCCGAGGGGGCTAGCAGAAAACTACGAGCAGTACTTC.

J is TRBJ1-2 and V is TRBV20-1; a weak D match, TRBD1 (5 bases). Trimming removed 4 bases from V and 6 bases from J, with 9 bases in between. The germline V gene encodes CDR1 DFQATT and CDR2 SNEGSKA (reference sequence). The CDR3 length is 11 residues. This CDR3 reads CSAKGANGYTF. In nucleotides, the CDR3 is TGCAGTGCTAAAGGGGCGAATGGCTACACCTTC.

The rearrangement links TRBV18 to TRBJ1-3; no clear D. Germline V gives CDR1 KGHSH, CDR2 LQKENI. The CDR3 has 14 amino acids. Trimming removed 3 bases from V and 4 bases from J, with 10 bases in between. The CDR3 region is CASSPPATGNTIYF. The CDR3 nucleotides read TGTGCCAGCTCACCCCCGGCCACGGGAAACACCATATATTTT.

The chain combines TRBV10-3 with TRBJ1-1; no clear D gene. This CDR3 has 15 amino acids. Trimming cost V 2 bases and J 1 base, with 11 bases left between them. Germline-derived CDR1 and CDR2 are ENHRY and SYGVKD. In nucleotides, the CDR3 is TGTGCCATCAGTGAGGGTGACATGGGGAACACTGAAGCTTTCTTT. Encoded protein: CAISEGDMGNTEAFF.

This chain connects TRBV7-8 to TRBJ2-3; 9 nucleotides line up with TRBD1. This CDR3 comprises 15 residues. V shed 5 bases, J shed 3 bases, and the junction held 6 bases outside the gene matches. Germline V CDR1 and CDR2: SGHVS, FQNEAQ. CDR3 sequence: CASSPGTGKTDTQYF. CDR3 DNA sequence: TGTGCCAGCAGCCCCGGGACAGGGAAGACAGATACGCAGTATTTT.